The present TCR beta chain was sequenced within a study of cytomegalovirus exposure and HLA in healthy donors. Points from the study as a whole: The availability of immune exposure information extended only to CMV serostatus. Researchers reported from a later analysis that most CMV-associated TCR beta chains appeared HLA-restricted.

The PCR contained 60 Vbeta and 13 Jbeta primers. The assay was immunoSEQ multiplex PCR, and TCRdb's table has in-frame clones only and misses some. The data contain more than 95,000 clones, over 75% of them singletons. CDR1 MDHEN and CDR2 SYDVKM come from the germline V gene. The CDR3 length is 16 residues. Deletions cut 6 bases from V and 3 bases from J, with 20 bases between. Comments on this clone: The antigen is undetermined.

The chain joins TRBV28 to TRBJ1-1; D gene ambiguous. This receptor was taken from a woman in her 40s in good health and CMV-seropositive. Sample: PBMCs. Here the CDR3 DNA reads TGTGCCAGCAGCTCTCGGAGTCTGGGTATGGACACTGAAGCTTTCTTT. Residues: CASSSRSLGMDTEAFF.